These 20 T cell receptor beta chains were all obtained from the same sample, sequenced in a study of cytomegalovirus exposure and HLA in healthy donors. Primers for the PCR totalled 60 Vbeta and 13 Jbeta. Measured with immunoSEQ multiplex PCR; TCRdb has only the in-frame clones, and not every one. The table lists some 160,000 clones, 65% to 90% of them singletons. Sequences were obtained from PBMCs. The receptors were sampled from a woman aged 18 to 35 in good health and CMV-seronegative.

The V and J genes are TRBV5-5 and TRBJ2-7; TRBD2 matches at 9 bases. With 4 bases clipped from V and 1 base from J, the junction kept 6 bases outside the gene matches. The CDR3 has 15 amino acids. Germline V gene sequence: CDR1 SGHKS, CDR2 YYEKEE (reference sequence). The CDR3: CASSLGLARSYEQYF. The CDR3 DNA is TGTGCCAGCAGCCTCGGACTAGCGCGGTCCTACGAGCAGTACTTC.

This chain links TRBV2 with TRBJ1-2; TRBD1 matches 8 bases. J lost 1 base, V lost 4 bases, and 5 bases had no gene match. The CDR3 runs to 15 residues. From germline, CDR1 is SNHLY and CDR2 FYNNEI. The chain's CDR3 is CASSAPGGRNYGYTF. The CDR3 nucleotides are TGTGCCAGCAGTGCCCCAGGGGGCCGTAACTATGGCTACACCTTC.

The chain carries TRBV21-1 and TRBJ1-2. TRBV21-1 is annotated as a pseudogene. The CDR3 is 14 amino acids. CDR3 bases: TGTGCCAGCAGCAAAGGGAGGCATAACTATGGCTACACCTTC. It codes for CASSKGRHNYGYTF.

This rearrangement joins TRBV14 to TRBJ2-1; D gene unclear. The CDR3 loop spans 13 amino acids. Per germline, CDR1 SGHDN and CDR2 FVKESK. Trimming took 0 bases from V and 9 from J, leaving 9 bases between them. The CDR3 region has the DNA TGTGCCAGCAGCCAAGAAAATGAGCGTGAGCAGTTCTTC. Its protein product is CASSQENEREQFF.

V gene TRBV2 combines with J gene TRBJ1-1; D is unresolved. This CDR3 comprises 12 residues. The V end was cut by 3 bases, the J end by 6 bases, with 8 bases between. Germline CDR1 reads SNHLY; CDR2 reads FYNNEI. CDR3 nucleotides: TGTGCCAGCAGTGACGACGAGGCTGAAGCTTTCTTT. This translates into CASSDDEAEAFF.

This sequence joins TRBV28 and TRBJ1-1, with D perhaps TRBD1 (6 bases). The germline CDR1 and CDR2 sequences are MDHEN and SYDVKM. The CDR3 length is 13 residues. V lost 5 bases to trimming and J lost 4 bases, with 11 bases between them. CDR3 amino acids: CASSPSRGTEAFF. In DNA form, the CDR3 reads TGTGCCAGCAGTCCCAGCAGGGGCACTGAAGCTTTCTTT. The full variable domain, its missing parts supplied by reference TRBV28 and TRBJ1-1, is DVKVTQSSRYLVKRTGEKVFLECVQDMDHENMFWYRQDPGLGLRLIYFSYDVKMKEKGDIPEGYSVSREKKERFSLILESASTNQTSMYLCASSPSRGTEAFFGQGTRLTVV.

This chain uses TRBV20-1 with TRBJ2-1; D gene uncertain. Germline V gene sequence: CDR1 DFQATT, CDR2 SNEGSKA (reference sequence). The ends were cut back, 0 bases at V and 10 bases at J, with 7 bases in the middle. The CDR3 has 11 residues. The CDR3 spells CSARELLEQFF. CDR3 DNA sequence: TGCAGTGCTAGAGAATTACTAGAGCAGTTCTTC.

A few counts support this clone. The chain has TRBV6-5 and TRBJ2-1, with TRBD2 as a possible D gene (6 bases). The CDR3 spans 13 residues. Between the trimmed V and J ends, which lost 7 bases and 5 bases, there was a span of 12 bases. CDR1 is MNHEY and CDR2 is SVGAGI in the germline V gene. CDR3 nucleotides: TGTGCCAGCACCCTCCGCGGGGACAATGAGCAGTTCTTC. It is translated as CASTLRGDNEQFF.

The gene calls are TRBV6-6 and TRBJ2-6; D remains unclear. Trimming removed 6 bases from V and 2 bases from J, with 11 bases in between. This CDR3 is built from 15 residues. Germline V gene data show CDR1 as MNHNY and CDR2 as SVGAGI (reference sequence). CDR3 protein: CASRPREAGANVLTF. CDR3 DNA: TGTGCCAGCAGGCCCCGCGAGGCTGGGGCCAACGTCCTGACTTTC.

The chain carries TRBV30 and TRBJ2-6, with TRBD1 identical over 7 bases. After removal of 7 bases from V and 0 bases from J, the junction contained 6 bases not matched to a gene. CDR1 GTSNPN and CDR2 SVGIG come from the germline V gene (reference sequence). This CDR3 contains 15 residues. In DNA form, the CDR3 reads TGTGCCTCCGAAGGGGACAGCTCTGGGGCCAACGTCCTGACTTTC. Translated, it gives CASEGDSSGANVLTF.

V usage is TRBV10-2 and J usage is TRBJ2-1; maybe TRBD2 (6 bases). Germline CDR1 is WSHSY and CDR2 is SAAADI. V lost 6 bases and J lost 6, with 12 bases in between. The CDR3 is 13 amino acids. This chain's CDR3 is CASRIGGSNEQFF. In DNA form, the CDR3 reads TGCGCCAGCAGAATTGGGGGGAGCAATGAGCAGTTCTTC.

The chain recombines TRBV5-1 with TRBJ1-4, with no clear D. Germline V gene data show CDR1 as SGHRS and CDR2 as YFSETQ. The CDR3 covers 14 residues. Deletions cut 5 bases from V and 2 bases from J, with 10 bases between. CDR3 DNA sequence: TGCGCCAGCAGATCGGGGTCCACTAATGAAAAACTGTTTTTT. It translates to CASRSGSTNEKLFF.

Regarding this clone: At one of its ends the junction is not consistent with the germline gene, which may arise from a read error. J is TRBJ2-5 and V is TRBV6-1; TRBD1 or TRBD2 may be the D gene (6 bases each). From germline, CDR1 is MNHNS and CDR2 SASEGT. CDR3 length: 13 amino acids. CDR3 protein: CASNEQGGETQYF. In DNA, the CDR3 is TGTGCCAGCAATGAACAGGGAGGAGAGACCCAGTACTTC.

V is TRBV6-5 and J is TRBJ2-4; 12 bases are shared with TRBD1. The CDR3 runs 15 residues. V trimming: 6 bases; J trimming: 8 bases; junction bases outside the gene matches: 8. Germline CDR1 reads MNHEY; CDR2 reads SVGAGI. CDR3 nucleotides: TGTGCCAGCAGGGACCGGGACAGGGGGCATTACATTCAGTACTTC. Residues: CASRDRDRGHYIQYF.

This clone was picked up one time. The genes are TRBV9 and TRBJ2-7; 10 bases agree with TRBD2. Germline values: CDR1 SGDLS, CDR2 YYNGEE. This CDR3 contains 14 residues. V lost 1 base, J lost 5 bases, and 3 bases stayed unmatched. The CDR3 bases are TGTGCCAGCAGCGTAACTAGCGGGAACCACGAGCAGTACTTC. Residues: CASSVTSGNHEQYF.

The chain couples TRBV19 to TRBJ1-2, with 11 bases fitting TRBD1. V lost 3 bases, J lost 5 bases, and 11 bases stayed unmatched. Germline loops: CDR1 LNHDA, CDR2 SQIVND (reference sequence). This CDR3 contains 17 residues. This CDR3 is CASSISSGTGGWYGYTF. In DNA form, the CDR3 reads TGTGCCAGTAGTATCTCCTCCGGGACAGGGGGTTGGTATGGCTACACCTTC.

The V call is TRBV7-9, the J call TRBJ2-7; 7 bases map to TRBD2. The CDR3 sequence is 14 residues long. V gave up 6 bases and J gave up 2 bases; unmatched junction bases: 7. Germline V gene sequence: CDR1 SEHNR, CDR2 FQNEAQ (reference sequence). CDR3 DNA: TGTGCCAGCAGTTACACTAGCGCCGCCTACGAGCAGTACTTC. This encodes CASSYTSAAYEQYF.

This chain connects TRBV2 to TRBJ1-2; D might be TRBD1 (5 bases). V lost 9 bases to trimming and J lost 7 bases, with 12 bases between them. Germline V gene data show CDR1 as SNHLY and CDR2 as FYNNEI. The CDR3 covers 11 residues. CDR3 residues: CARGVGGGYTF. The CDR3 DNA sequence: TGTGCCAGAGGGGTGGGAGGTGGCTACACCTTC.

The V gene is TRBV6-5, the J gene TRBJ1-2, with D uncertain. The CDR3 sequence is 13 residues long. Looked up from germline, CDR1 is MNHEY and CDR2 is SVGAGI. Trimming pared 2 bases from V and 9 bases from J, leaving 13 bases between. The CDR3 region is CASSYPGGSRYTF. The CDR3 nucleotides are TGTGCCAGCAGTTACCCGGGTGGGTCCCGCTACACCTTC.

The chain is built from TRBV29-1 and TRBJ2-1; 10 bases map to TRBD2. Looked up from germline, CDR1 is SQVTM and CDR2 is ANQGSEA. This CDR3 region has 13 residues. Germline trimming cut 7 bases from V and 6 bases from J; bases unmatched to any gene: 6. Here the CDR3 reads CSARLAGGNEQFF. In DNA, the CDR3 is TGCAGCGCCCGTTTAGCGGGAGGCAATGAGCAGTTCTTC.